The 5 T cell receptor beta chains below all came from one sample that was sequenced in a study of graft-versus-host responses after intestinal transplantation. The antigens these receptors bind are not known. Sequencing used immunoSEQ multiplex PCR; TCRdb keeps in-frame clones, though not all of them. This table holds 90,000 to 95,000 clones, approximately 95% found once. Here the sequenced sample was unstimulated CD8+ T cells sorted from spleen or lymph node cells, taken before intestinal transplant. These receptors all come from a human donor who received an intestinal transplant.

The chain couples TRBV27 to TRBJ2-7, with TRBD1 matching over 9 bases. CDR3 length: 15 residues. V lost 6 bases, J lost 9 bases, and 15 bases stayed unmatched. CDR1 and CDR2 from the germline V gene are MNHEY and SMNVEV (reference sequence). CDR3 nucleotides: TGTGCCAGCAGGGACAGGGGAAATCTATGGACGGGGCAGTACTTC. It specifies CASRDRGNLWTGQYF.

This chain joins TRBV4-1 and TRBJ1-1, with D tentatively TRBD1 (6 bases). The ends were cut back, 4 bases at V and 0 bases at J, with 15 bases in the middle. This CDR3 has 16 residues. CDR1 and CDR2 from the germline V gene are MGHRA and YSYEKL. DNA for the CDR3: TGCGCCAGCAGCCCAATCGGGGGGGACATGAACACTGAAGCTTTCTTT. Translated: CASSPIGGDMNTEAFF.

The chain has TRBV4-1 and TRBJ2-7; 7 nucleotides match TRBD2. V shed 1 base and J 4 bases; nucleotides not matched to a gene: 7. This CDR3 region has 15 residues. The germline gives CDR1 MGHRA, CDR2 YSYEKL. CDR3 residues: CASSQGLGGSYEQYF. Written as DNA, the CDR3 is TGCGCCAGCAGCCAAGGGCTTGGCGGGAGTTACGAGCAGTACTTC.

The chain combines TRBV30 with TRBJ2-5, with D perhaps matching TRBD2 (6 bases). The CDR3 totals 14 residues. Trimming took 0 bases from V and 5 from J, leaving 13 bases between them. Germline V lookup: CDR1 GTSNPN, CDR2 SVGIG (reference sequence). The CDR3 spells CAWSVGSGEETQYF. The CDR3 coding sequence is TGTGCCTGGAGTGTAGGATCGGGAGAGGAGACCCAGTACTTC.

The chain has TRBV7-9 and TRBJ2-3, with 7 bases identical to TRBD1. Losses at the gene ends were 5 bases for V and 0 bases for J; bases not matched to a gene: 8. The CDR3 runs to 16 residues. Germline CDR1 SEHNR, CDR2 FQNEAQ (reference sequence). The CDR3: CASSPPGDSSTDTQYF. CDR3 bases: TGTGCCAGCAGCCCGCCCGGGGACAGTAGCACAGATACGCAGTATTTT. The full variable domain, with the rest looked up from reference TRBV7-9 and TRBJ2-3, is DTGVSQNPRHKITKRGQNVTFRCDPISEHNRLYWYRQTLGQGPEFLTYFQNEAQLEKSRLLSDRFSAERPKGSFSTLEIQRTEQGDSAMYLCASSPPGDSSTDTQYFGPGTRLTVL.